The rows below give T cell receptor beta chains drawn from one sample of a study of blood T cell repertoires in COVID-19. Sequenced by immunoSEQ multiplex PCR; TCRdb stores in-frame clones only, minus some. The data show about 170,000 clones, about 83% seen once. Sequencing input: PBMCs or T cells enriched from blood (not recorded which). These TCRs come from a woman in her forties or fifties in a cohort exposed to, infected with or recovered from COVID-19 (not recorded which). Both conserved end residues are part of each CDR3. The D gene is left open where the match is weak. Clone size is shown for a subset of rows, as once, few, many or a class of expanded clone.

J gene,V gene,clone size,D gene,CDR3 protein,CDR3 DNA
TRBJ2-1,TRBV28,NA,NA,CANQGSNNEQFF,TGTGCCAACCAGGGATCGAATAATGAGCAGTTCTTC
TRBJ2-5,TRBV30,NA,TRBD2,CASHRGGGGETQYF,TGTGCCTCCCACCGGGGCGGGGGTGGAGAGACCCAGTACTTC
TRBJ1-1,TRBV27,NA,TRBD1,CASSQGDRENKGAFF,TGTGCCAGCAGTCAGGGAGACAGGGAGAACAAGGGAGCTTTCTTT
TRBJ1-2,TRBV7-6,NA,TRBD1,CASSLGQGEVHGYTF,TGTGCCAGCAGTTTGGGACAGGGGGAAGTCCATGGCTACACCTTC
TRBJ2-2,TRBV4-1,NA,NA,CASSQWWSSTGELFF,TGCGCCAGCAGCCAATGGTGGTCGAGCACCGGGGAGCTGTTTTTT
TRBJ2-7,TRBV18,few,NA,CASSPSSYEQYF,TGTGCCAGCTCCCCGAGCTCCTACGAGCAGTACTTC
TRBJ2-1,TRBV7-2,NA,NA,CASSLWSSVTEQFF,TGTGCCAGCAGCTTATGGTCCAGCGTGACTGAGCAGTTCTTC
TRBJ2-7,TRBV5-1,once,TRBD1,CASSLPGQALSNEQYF,TGCGCCAGCAGCTTGCCGGGACAGGCCTTGTCGAACGAGCAGTACTTC
TRBJ2-2,TRBV10-3,few,TRBD2,CAILPSGGNTGELFF,TGTGCCATCTTACCTAGCGGGGGGAACACCGGGGAGCTGTTTTTT
TRBJ2-7,TRBV5-1,once,NA,CASSLLTPATSDFYEQYF,TGCGCCAGCAGCTTGTTAACTCCGGCCACTAGTGACTTCTACGAGCAGTACTTC
TRBJ1-1,TRBV27,NA,NA,CASSHQGLEAFF,TGTGCCAGCAGTCACCAGGGGTTAGAAGCTTTCTTT
TRBJ2-5,TRBV14,NA,TRBD2,CASSQVRLANQETQYF,TGTGCCAGCAGCCAAGTTAGACTAGCGAACCAAGAGACCCAGTACTTC
TRBJ2-1,TRBV6-5,NA,TRBD1,CASSYTGQATREQFF,TGTGCCAGCAGTTACACCGGACAGGCTACGAGGGAGCAGTTCTTC
TRBJ1-1,TRBV7-2,NA,NA,CASSVQGGNTEAFF,TGTGCCAGCAGCGTACAGGGTGGGAACACTGAAGCTTTCTTT
TRBJ2-7,TRBV7-2,once,TRBD2,CASSLVSSGGYEQYF,TGTGCCAGCAGCTTAGTATCGAGCGGGGGTTACGAGCAGTACTTC
TRBJ1-1,TRBV28,NA,NA,CASSQLGGMNTEAFF,TGTGCCAGCAGTCAATTGGGAGGCATGAACACTGAAGCTTTCTTT
TRBJ2-5,TRBV6-5,NA,NA,CASSKSLGVGETQYF,TGTGCCAGCAGCAAAAGCCTAGGGGTTGGAGAGACCCAGTACTTC
TRBJ1-2,TRBV7-2,NA,NA,CASSLPKQDNYGYTF,TGTGCCAGCAGCTTGCCAAAGCAGGATAACTATGGCTACACCTTC
TRBJ2-1,TRBV11-2,NA,TRBD2,CASSLYLAGGGEQFF,TGTGCCAGCAGCTTATACCTAGCGGGGGGCGGGGAGCAGTTCTTC